The 28 T cell receptor beta chains below were found in one sample sequenced in a study of blood T cell repertoires in COVID-19 (TCRdb year 2020). Libraries came from the immunoSEQ multiplex PCR assay. In TCRdb, the immuneACCESS table is reduced to in-frame sequences with V and J assigned. These tables do not hold every clone; where another copy was compared, an unresolved V gene accounts for under half, and the others remain unexplained. This sample is represented by 200,000 or so clones; less than 90% of them were singletons. The top ten hold 1.5% to 2% of the sample. Sample: peripheral blood. The receptors originated from a middle-aged man with active or convalescent COVID-19.

The chain couples TRBV6-5 to TRBJ1-2; D is uncertain. The V gene's germline CDR1 is MNHEY and CDR2 SVGAGI. This CDR3 has 12 residues. Trimming took 4 bases from V and 4 from J, leaving 7 bases between them. CDR3 coding DNA: TGTGCCAGCAGTTCCAGCGTCTATGGCTACACCTTC. Encoded protein: CASSSSVYGYTF.

As for this clone: One junction end disagrees with the germline gene, perhaps due to a read error. This chain uses TRBV28 with TRBJ2-7; TRBD1 matches 8 bases. Per germline, CDR1 MDHEN and CDR2 SYDVKM. This CDR3 has 11 residues. Here the CDR3 reads CASSLGDRLDF. The CDR3 DNA follows: TGTGCCAGCAGTTTGGGGGACAGGCTGGACTTC.

The chain carries TRBV27 and TRBJ2-7, with D maybe TRBD1 (6 bases). This CDR3 spans 14 amino acids. Germline CDR1 and CDR2: MNHEY and SMNVEV (reference sequence). The germline V and J ends were trimmed by 3 bases and 1 base, with 10 bases remaining between them. This CDR3 reads CASSFKDSSYEQYF. DNA for the CDR3: TGTGCCAGCAGTTTTAAGGACAGTTCCTACGAGCAGTACTTC.

The J gene is TRBJ2-4, the V gene TRBV14, with 8 nucleotides matching TRBD2. The J segment lost 6 bases and the V segment lost 4 bases, leaving 11 bases of the junction unmatched. The CDR3 length is 16 residues. Germline-derived CDR1 and CDR2 are SGHDN and FVKESK. CDR3 loop: CASSPAGSGRGNIQYF. The CDR3 DNA reads as TGTGCCAGCAGCCCGGCAGGGAGCGGGAGAGGAAACATTCAGTACTTC.

V gene TRBV15 combines with J gene TRBJ2-3, with 7 bases identical to TRBD1. This CDR3 spans 15 amino acids. Germline trimming cut 5 bases from V and 2 bases from J; bases unmatched to any gene: 7. Germline CDR1 and CDR2: LNHNV and YYDKDF (reference sequence). The CDR3 loop reads CATSLRTGYTDTQYF. In DNA form, the CDR3 reads TGTGCCACCAGCCTCCGGACAGGTTACACAGATACGCAGTATTTT.

The V and J genes are TRBV9 and TRBJ2-3; TRBD2 matches at 15 bases. Looked up from germline, CDR1 is SGDLS and CDR2 is YYNGEE. Trimming took 4 bases from V and 5 from J; bases not matched to a gene: 8. The CDR3 consists of 17 residues. The CDR3: CASSLFGLAGGVDTQYF. For the CDR3, the DNA is TGTGCCAGCAGCCTTTTTGGACTAGCGGGAGGGGTAGATACGCAGTATTTT.

V is TRBV28 and J is TRBJ2-5; a weak D match, TRBD2 (5 bases). Germline-derived CDR1 and CDR2 are MDHEN and SYDVKM. The V and J ends lost 9 bases and 4 bases respectively, with 21 bases between them. This CDR3 is 15 amino acids long. CDR3 region: CASWGRESPGETQYF. The CDR3 region has the DNA TGTGCCAGTTGGGGAAGGGAGTCCCCGGGAGAGACCCAGTACTTC. Complete variable domain (other parts from reference TRBV28 and TRBJ2-5): DVKVTQSSRYLVKRTGEKVFLECVQDMDHENMFWYRQDPGLGLRLIYFSYDVKMKEKGDIPEGYSVSREKKERFSLILESASTNQTSMYLCASWGRESPGETQYFGPGTRLLVL.

This clone has a single count. The gene calls are TRBV5-1 and TRBJ1-1; TRBD1 agrees at 7 bases. Germline trimming cut 4 bases from V and 4 bases from J; bases unmatched to any gene: 7. The length of the CDR3 is 14 residues. Germline assignment: CDR1 SGHRS and CDR2 YFSETQ. The CDR3 DNA is TGCGCCAGCAGCGTTACAGGGGTAGGCACTGAAGCTTTCTTT. This codes for CASSVTGVGTEAFF.

J is TRBJ2-3 and V is TRBV7-2; the match to TRBD2 covers 11 bases. Trimming removed 6 bases from V and 3 bases from J; junction bases left unmatched: 8. The CDR3 contains 16 residues. Per the germline V gene, CDR1 is SGHTA and CDR2 is FQGNSA. CDR3 in amino acids: CASSPIAGGPTDTQYF. The CDR3 region has the DNA TGTGCCAGCAGTCCAATAGCGGGGGGGCCGACAGATACGCAGTATTTT.

The chain uses TRBV9 and TRBJ2-2; 7 positions agree with TRBD2. J gave up 0 bases and V 2 bases, and 7 bases lay outside the gene matches. The CDR3 runs to 17 residues. Per the germline V gene, CDR1 is SGDLS and CDR2 is YYNGEE. The DNA of the CDR3 is TGTGCCAGCAGCGTCACCCAGACTAGCCCGAACACCGGGGAGCTGTTTTTT. It specifies CASSVTQTSPNTGELFF.

This chain joins TRBV30 and TRBJ1-6; D is perhaps TRBD1 (6 bases). V lost 0 bases and J 8 bases, leaving 17 bases between the germline ends. There are 16 residues in the CDR3. CDR1 and CDR2 (germline): GTSNPN, SVGIG (reference sequence). CDR3 in amino acids: CAWSVDLKPGDSPLHF. The CDR3 region has the DNA TGTGCCTGGAGTGTAGACCTTAAGCCAGGGGATTCACCCCTCCACTTT.

A word on this clone: The germline gene is not matched at one end of the junction; a read error may be the cause. The chain couples TRBV6-1 to TRBJ1-1; 7 nucleotides agree with TRBD1. The CDR3 totals 13 residues. Germline assignment: CDR1 MNHNS and CDR2 SASEGT. The CDR3 bases are TGTGCCAGCAGTGAATTTAGGAGGACTTCGGACAGGTTT. Its translation is CASSEFRRTSDRF.

This rearrangement joins TRBV27 to TRBJ2-7; the match to TRBD2 covers 8 bases. In germline, CDR1 is MNHEY, CDR2 SMNVEV (reference sequence). Losses at the gene ends were 10 bases for V and 4 bases for J; bases not matched to a gene: 9. There are 13 residues in the CDR3. As DNA, the CDR3 is TGTGCCACCTCCGGGGCTAGCGGGTACGAGCAGTACTTC. It encodes CATSGASGYEQYF.

This clone was seen a handful of times. V gene TRBV7-9 combines with J gene TRBJ1-3; D unresolved. V was clipped by 2 bases and J by 4 bases, with 15 bases between them. Germline V CDR1 and CDR2: SEHNR, FQNEAQ (reference sequence). CDR3 size: 16 residues. CDR3 protein: CASSLSSAARGNTIYF. Here the CDR3 DNA reads TGTGCCAGCAGCTTAAGCTCGGCGGCGAGGGGAAACACCATATATTTT.

This clone was seen only once. The chain couples TRBV5-1 to TRBJ1-1, with a possible D match to TRBD1 (5 bases). Trimming took off 2 bases at V and 6 bases at J, with 14 bases between the two ends. The CDR3 runs to 14 residues. The germline CDR1 and CDR2 sequences are SGHRS and YFSETQ. CDR3 sequence: CASSLKLGGPEAFF. CDR3 DNA sequence: TGCGCCAGCAGCTTAAAGCTCGGGGGACCTGAAGCTTTCTTT.

The chain uses TRBV29-1 and TRBJ1-1, with 8 bases that match TRBD1. J gave up 4 bases and V 4 bases, and 2 bases lay outside the gene matches. From germline, CDR1 is SQVTM and CDR2 ANQGSEA. The CDR3 covers 12 residues. This chain's CDR3 is CSVGQGITEAFF. DNA for the CDR3: TGCAGCGTTGGACAGGGGATCACTGAAGCTTTCTTT.

V is TRBV24-1 and J is TRBJ2-5; tentatively, D is TRBD1 (5 bases). Germline V CDR1 and CDR2: KGHDR, SFDVKD. The CDR3 sequence is 14 residues long. The V end was cut by 2 bases, the J end by 3 bases, with 9 bases between. The CDR3 DNA sequence: TGTGCCACCAGTGATTACGACAGAGAAGAGACCCAGTACTTC. Residues: CATSDYDREETQYF.

CDR3 sequence: CASSLVNRAHYGYTF. The CDR3 nucleotides are TGTGCCAGCAGCTTAGTCAACAGGGCCCACTATGGCTACACCTTC. This chain joins TRBV7-9 and TRBJ1-2, with D tentatively TRBD1 (6 bases). V was clipped by 1 base and J by 3 bases, with 12 bases between them. Germline V gene sequence: CDR1 SEHNR, CDR2 FQNEAQ (reference sequence). The CDR3 totals 15 residues.

The rearrangement joins TRBV3-1 (or the pseudogene TRBV3-2) to TRBJ2-1; 9 bases match TRBD2. The CDR3 consists of 16 residues. Germline trimming cut 4 bases from V and 4 bases from J; bases unmatched to any gene: 8. Germline V gene lookup returns CDR1 LGHDT and CDR2 YNNKEL (reference sequence). CDR3 sequence (DNA): TGTGCCAGCAGCCCTACATTTAGCGGGAGTTACAATGAGCAGTTCTTC. Its protein product is CASSPTFSGSYNEQFF.

This clone showed up just once. The genes are TRBV9 and TRBJ2-2; TRBD2 agrees at 10 bases. The CDR3 contains 16 residues. The J segment lost 7 bases and the V segment lost 1 base, leaving 7 bases of the junction unmatched. The V gene's germline CDR1 is SGDLS and CDR2 YYNGEE. The CDR3 DNA is TGTGCCAGCAGCGTACATGGACTAGCGGTAAACGGGGAGCTGTTTTTT. Translation gives CASSVHGLAVNGELFF.

This clone was seen a handful of times. The genes are TRBV10-3 and TRBJ1-1; no firm D call. Germline CDR1 is ENHRY and CDR2 is SYGVKD. Trimming cost V 0 bases and J 7 bases, with 9 bases left between them. The CDR3 has 13 residues. CDR3 residues: CAISESEEDEAFF. In nucleotides, the CDR3 is TGTGCCATCAGTGAGTCGGAGGAGGATGAAGCTTTCTTT.

The chain links TRBV14 to TRBJ1-1, with D possibly being TRBD1 (6 bases). CDR3 length: 13 residues. The germline V gene has CDR1 SGHDN and CDR2 FVKESK. The V end lost 6 bases, the J end lost 3 bases, and 11 bases lay between the germline ends. CDR3 residues: CASSQQGYTEAFF. DNA for the CDR3: TGTGCCAGCAGTCAACAGGGATACACTGAAGCTTTCTTT.

The rearrangement uses TRBV7-2 and TRBJ1-5; TRBD1 matches at 7 bases. The length of the CDR3 is 14 residues. CDR1 and CDR2 from the germline V gene are SGHTA and FQGNSA. V was clipped by 2 bases and J by 8 bases; unmatched bases: 6. CDR3 residues: CASSLQGVREPQHF. The CDR3 coding sequence is TGTGCCAGCAGCTTACAGGGGGTGAGAGAGCCCCAGCATTTT.

The rearrangement links TRBV19 to TRBJ1-1, with D maybe TRBD1 (6 bases). The CDR3 length is 14 residues. The germline V and J ends were trimmed by 3 bases and 0 bases, with 8 bases remaining between them. The germline gives CDR1 LNHDA, CDR2 SQIVND (reference sequence). DNA for the CDR3: TGTGCCAGTAGTATGGACAGCATGAACACTGAAGCTTTCTTT. Encoded protein: CASSMDSMNTEAFF. The variable domain in full, completed from reference TRBV19 and TRBJ1-1, reads DGGITQSPKYLFRKEGQNVTLSCEQNLNHDAMYWYRQDPGQGLRLIYYSQIVNDFQKGDIAEGYSVSREKKESFPLTVTSAQKNPTAFYLCASSMDSMNTEAFFGQGTRLTVV.

The V call is TRBV19, the J call TRBJ2-2; 8 nucleotides match TRBD2. The CDR3 is 15 amino acids. Germline lookup yields CDR1 LNHDA and CDR2 SQIVND (reference sequence). Losses at the gene ends were 3 bases for V and 3 bases for J; bases not matched to a gene: 3. The CDR3 DNA sequence: TGTGCCAGTAGTATGGCACTAGCGGACACCGGGGAGCTGTTTTTT. It is translated as CASSMALADTGELFF.

The V gene is TRBV28, the J gene TRBJ1-2; no firm D call. V lost 3 bases, J lost 4 bases, and 21 bases lay in between. The CDR3 contains 17 residues. Germline assignment: CDR1 MDHEN and CDR2 SYDVKM. CDR3: CASSFMTTSEGRYGYTF. The CDR3 DNA sequence: TGTGCCAGCAGTTTTATGACTACCTCTGAAGGTCGCTATGGCTACACCTTC.

The chain combines TRBV28 with TRBJ1-5; 7 bases align to TRBD1. Germline V gene sequence: CDR1 MDHEN, CDR2 SYDVKM. The V segment lost 3 bases and the J segment 5 bases; nucleotides outside the gene matches: 13. This CDR3 is 17 amino acids long. CDR3 nucleotides: TGTGCCAGCAGTTTTGGGACAGCCCCCATCATCGATCAGCCCCAGCATTTT. This translates into CASSFGTAPIIDQPQHF.

This clone appeared once. The V gene is TRBV19, the J gene TRBJ1-3, with 7 nucleotides matching TRBD1. The length of the CDR3 is 16 residues. Germline V gene lookup returns CDR1 LNHDA and CDR2 SQIVND (reference sequence). Trimming cost V 4 bases and J 0 bases; bases outside gene matches: 6. The CDR3 DNA is TGTGCCAGTAGTAAGGGACAGCTTGACTCTGGAAACACCATATATTTT. Encoded protein: CASSKGQLDSGNTIYF.